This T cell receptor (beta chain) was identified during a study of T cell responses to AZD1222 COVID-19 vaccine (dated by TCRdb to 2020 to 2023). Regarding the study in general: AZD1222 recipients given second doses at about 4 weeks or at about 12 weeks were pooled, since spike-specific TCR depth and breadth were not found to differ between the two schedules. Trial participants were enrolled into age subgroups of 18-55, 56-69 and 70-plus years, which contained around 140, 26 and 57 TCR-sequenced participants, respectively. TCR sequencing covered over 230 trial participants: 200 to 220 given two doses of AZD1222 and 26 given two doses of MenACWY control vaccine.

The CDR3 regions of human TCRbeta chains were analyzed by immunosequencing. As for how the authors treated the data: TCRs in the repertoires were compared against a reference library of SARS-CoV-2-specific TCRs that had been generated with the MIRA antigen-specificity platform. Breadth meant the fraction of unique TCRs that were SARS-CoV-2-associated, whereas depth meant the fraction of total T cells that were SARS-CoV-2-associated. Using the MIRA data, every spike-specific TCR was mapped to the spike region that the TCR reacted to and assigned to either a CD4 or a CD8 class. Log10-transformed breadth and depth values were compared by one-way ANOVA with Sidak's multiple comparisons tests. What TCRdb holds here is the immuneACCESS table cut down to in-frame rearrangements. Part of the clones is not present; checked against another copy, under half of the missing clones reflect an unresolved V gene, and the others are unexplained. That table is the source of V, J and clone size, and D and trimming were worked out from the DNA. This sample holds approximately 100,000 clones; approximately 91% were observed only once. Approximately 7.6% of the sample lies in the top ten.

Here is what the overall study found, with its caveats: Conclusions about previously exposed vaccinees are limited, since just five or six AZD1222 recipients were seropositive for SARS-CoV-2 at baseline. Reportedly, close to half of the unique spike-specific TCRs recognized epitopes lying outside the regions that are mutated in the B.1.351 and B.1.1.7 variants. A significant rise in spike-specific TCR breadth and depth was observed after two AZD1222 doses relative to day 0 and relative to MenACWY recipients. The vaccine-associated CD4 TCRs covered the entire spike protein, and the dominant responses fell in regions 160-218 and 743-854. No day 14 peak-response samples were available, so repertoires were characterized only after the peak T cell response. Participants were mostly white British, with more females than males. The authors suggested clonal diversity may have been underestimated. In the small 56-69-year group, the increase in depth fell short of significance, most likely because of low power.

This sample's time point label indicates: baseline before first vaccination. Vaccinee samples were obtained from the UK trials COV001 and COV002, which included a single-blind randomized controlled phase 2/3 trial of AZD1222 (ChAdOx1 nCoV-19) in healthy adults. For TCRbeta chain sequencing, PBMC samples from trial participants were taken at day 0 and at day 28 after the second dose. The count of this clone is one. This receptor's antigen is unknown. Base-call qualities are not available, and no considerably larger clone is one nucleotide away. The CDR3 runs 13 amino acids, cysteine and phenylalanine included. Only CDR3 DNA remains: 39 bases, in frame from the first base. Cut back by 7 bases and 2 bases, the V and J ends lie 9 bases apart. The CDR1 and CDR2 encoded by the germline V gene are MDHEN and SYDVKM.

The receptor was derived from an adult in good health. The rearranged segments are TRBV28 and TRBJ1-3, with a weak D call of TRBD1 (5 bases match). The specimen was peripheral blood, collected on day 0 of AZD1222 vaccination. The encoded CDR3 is CASISGAGNTIYF. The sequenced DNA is TGTGCCAGCATCTCGGGGGCTGGAAACACCATATATTTT.